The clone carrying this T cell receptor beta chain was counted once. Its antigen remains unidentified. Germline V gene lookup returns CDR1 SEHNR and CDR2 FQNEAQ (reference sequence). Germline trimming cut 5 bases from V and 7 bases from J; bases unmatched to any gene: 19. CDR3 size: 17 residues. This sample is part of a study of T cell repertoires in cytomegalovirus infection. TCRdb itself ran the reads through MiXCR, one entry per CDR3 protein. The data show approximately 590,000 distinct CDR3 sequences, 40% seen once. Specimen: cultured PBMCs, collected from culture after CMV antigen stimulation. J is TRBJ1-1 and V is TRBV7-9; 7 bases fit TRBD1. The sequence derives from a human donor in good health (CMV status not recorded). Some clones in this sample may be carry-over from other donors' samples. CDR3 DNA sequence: TGTGCCAGCAGCCTAACCGGGACAGCCAACCTCCGGGGTGAAGCTTTCTTT. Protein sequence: CASSLTGTANLRGEAFF.